This T cell receptor beta chain was documented in a study of T cells in Graves' hyperthyroidism and ophthalmopathy. Study background: Specimen type is peripheral blood, collected at initial diagnosis prior to any treatment. Overall study results and limits: Most expanded thyroid clonotypes above 0.001 also appeared in blood.

The TCR beta CDR3 regions underwent amplification using RNA transcripts as the source. Carried out on the TCR CDR3, a first-round RT-PCR used the HTBI primer set. A single record per CDR3 protein comes from TCRdb applying MiXCR to the multiplex PCR reads. The sample has about 640,000 distinct CDR3 sequences, about 14% seen once. This clonotype was picked up many times. Its antigen is not known. CDR3 length equals 15 residues. Germline CDR1 reads SGHNT; CDR2 reads YENEEA. V shed 5 bases, J shed 5 bases, and the junction held 7 bases outside the gene matches. The TCR sequence derives from a woman aged 50 to 65 with Graves' ophthalmopathy. This sequence joins TRBV11-3 and TRBJ2-1; 9 bases map to TRBD2. The sequenced material came from blood. Here the CDR3 DNA reads TGTGCCAGCAGCCTGGATGCGGGAGGGCACAATGAGCAGTTCTTC. It translates to CASSLDAGGHNEQFF.